This TCR beta chain comes out of a study of cytomegalovirus exposure and HLA in healthy donors. TCRdb keeps only in-frame clones here, not all; method: immunoSEQ multiplex PCR. Of 150,000 or so clones listed, approximately 86% were seen once; the top ten hold over 2%. Germline CDR1 SEHNR, CDR2 FQNEAQ (reference sequence). Trimming cost V 7 bases and J 7 bases; bases outside gene matches: 15. This CDR3 has 16 residues. This chain links TRBV7-9 with TRBJ2-2; 7 bases map to TRBD1. This receptor was obtained from a human donor in good health. Input material: PBMCs. CDR3 region: CASTPREGANGGELFF. CDR3 DNA: TGTGCCAGCACTCCCCGAGAGGGGGCAAACGGCGGGGAGCTGTTTTTT. The variable domain in full, with the rest retrieved from reference TRBV7-9 and TRBJ2-2, is DTGVSQNPRHKITKRGQNVTFRCDPISEHNRLYWYRQTLGQGPEFLTYFQNEAQLEKSRLLSDRFSAERPKGSFSTLEIQRTEQGDSAMYLCASTPREGANGGELFFGEGSRLTVL.